A single sample is the source of the 32 T cell receptor beta chains below, sequenced in a study of a mutant IDH1 vaccine in newly diagnosed glioma. The time point is: week 47, end of study. Vaccinated patients received 300 ug of mutant IDH1 20-mer peptide per dose, with topical imiquimod. Antigen specificity for these receptors is unknown. This table comes from immunoSEQ multiplex PCR, and its TCRdb copy is limited to in-frame clones, with some not included. The sample carries about 56,000 clones, roughly 75% recorded once. Sequenced here: PBMCs, sampled from a glioma patient whose treatment included an IDH1 peptide vaccine. The origin of the receptors is a man between 45 and 60 years old with glioma.

The V call is TRBV18, the J call TRBJ2-7; no clear D gene. Germline CDR1 is KGHSH and CDR2 is LQKENI. The V gene lost 3 bases and the J gene lost 7 bases, with 10 bases spanning the gap. The length of the CDR3 is 12 residues. The CDR3 nucleotides read TGTGCCAGCTCACCGGCGACCAGGGAGCAGTACTTC. Encoded protein: CASSPATREQYF.

The chain couples TRBV29-1 to TRBJ2-7; 13 bases are shared with TRBD2. J lost 7 bases, V lost 6 bases, and 9 bases had no gene match. CDR1 is SQVTM, CDR2 ANQGSEA, per germline. CDR3 length: 14 residues. The CDR3 region has the DNA TGCAGCGTGGCGGGGGGGGGACTAGCGGGAGAGCAGTACTTC. This encodes CSVAGGGLAGEQYF.

The V call is TRBV19, the J call TRBJ2-7; 10 bases agree with TRBD1. The germline gives CDR1 LNHDA, CDR2 SQIVND (reference sequence). With 3 bases clipped from V and 6 bases from J, the junction kept 5 bases outside the gene matches. The CDR3 runs 14 residues. CDR3 sequence: CASSIAGTGVEQYF. CDR3 DNA: TGTGCCAGTAGTATCGCCGGGACAGGGGTCGAGCAGTACTTC.

The rearrangement links TRBV25-1 to TRBJ1-5, with 8 bases aligning to TRBD1. Per germline, CDR1 MGHDK and CDR2 SYGVNS. The CDR3 contains 16 residues. V dropped 5 bases and J dropped 3; count of bases not matched to a gene: 9. The CDR3 DNA reads as TGTGCCAGCAGTCCGTCGACAGGGGCTTCCAATCAGCCCCAGCATTTT. It specifies CASSPSTGASNQPQHF.

V usage is TRBV5-4 and J usage is TRBJ2-3; 7 bases match TRBD1. Germline lookup yields CDR1 SGHNT and CDR2 YYREEE (reference sequence). The CDR3 sequence is 15 residues long. The J segment lost 3 bases and the V segment lost 0 bases, leaving 4 bases of the junction unmatched. The CDR3 loop is CASSLGDRGTDTQYF. The CDR3 DNA is TGTGCCAGCAGCTTGGGGGACAGAGGGACAGATACGCAGTATTTT.

The J gene is TRBJ1-6, the V gene TRBV5-1; a possible D gene is TRBD1 (6 bases). The CDR3 is made up of 15 amino acids. Germline V CDR1 and CDR2: SGHRS, YFSETQ. Trimming cost V 0 bases and J 10 bases, with 14 bases left between them. This CDR3 is CASSLDTGSGSPLHF. Written as DNA, the CDR3 is TGCGCCAGCAGCTTGGATACAGGGTCGGGATCACCCCTCCACTTT.

V is TRBV28 and J is TRBJ2-7; possibly TRBD1 or TRBD2 for D (6 bases each). V lost 2 bases, J lost 3 bases, and 20 bases lay in between. The germline V gene encodes CDR1 MDHEN and CDR2 SYDVKM. CDR3 size: 17 residues. The chain's CDR3 is CASSLTPGAGNGYEQYF. The DNA of the CDR3 is TGTGCCAGCAGTTTAACCCCGGGGGCAGGAAATGGCTACGAGCAGTACTTC.

The chain couples TRBV5-1 to TRBJ1-2; TRBD1 matches at 10 bases. The length of the CDR3 is 15 residues. Trimming at V came to 2 bases and at J to 4 bases, leaving 5 bases not matched to a gene. From germline, CDR1 is SGHRS and CDR2 YFSETQ. CDR3 nucleotides: TGCGCCAGCAGCTTAGGGACAGGGGCTAGCTATGGCTACACCTTC. Residues: CASSLGTGASYGYTF.

The gene calls are TRBV2 and TRBJ2-5; D may correspond to TRBD1 or TRBD2 (5 bases each). Germline CDR1 reads SNHLY; CDR2 reads FYNNEI. V was pared by 7 bases and J by 5 bases, with 11 bases between. This CDR3 region has 12 residues. The chain's CDR3 is CASKTEGETQYF. Written as DNA, the CDR3 is TGTGCCAGCAAGACCGAGGGGGAGACCCAGTACTTC.

The chain recombines TRBV29-1 with TRBJ2-3, with unresolved D. The CDR3 totals 13 residues. Germline-derived CDR1 and CDR2 are SQVTM and ANQGSEA. V was clipped by 2 bases and J by 1 base, with 7 bases between them. CDR3 nucleotide sequence: TGCAGCGTTGAAAGGATTGGCACAGATACGCAGTATTTT. This gives the protein CSVERIGTDTQYF.

This chain uses TRBV5-1 with TRBJ2-5; TRBD2 matches at 8 bases. Germline V gene data show CDR1 as SGHRS and CDR2 as YFSETQ. V shed 4 bases and J 5 bases; nucleotides not matched to a gene: 4. The CDR3 covers 13 residues. CDR3 sequence reads: CASSGTSVETQYF. As DNA, the CDR3 is TGCGCCAGCAGCGGGACTAGTGTTGAGACCCAGTACTTC. The full variable domain, with the rest looked up from reference TRBV5-1 and TRBJ2-5, is KAGVTQTPRYLIKTRGQQVTLSCSPISGHRSVSWYQQTPGQGLQFLFEYFSETQRNKGNFPGRFSGRQFSNSRSEMNVSTLELGDSALYLCASSGTSVETQYFGPGTRLLVL.

This sequence joins TRBV30 and TRBJ2-1; possible D gene TRBD2, 5 bases. This CDR3 spans 12 amino acids. V lost 3 bases and J lost 7, with 10 bases in between. Germline V gene sequence: CDR1 GTSNPN, CDR2 SVGIG (reference sequence). The CDR3 region has the DNA TGTGCCTGGAGCGCCGGGGATAATGAGCAGTTCTTC. It is translated as CAWSAGDNEQFF.

The genes are TRBV14 and TRBJ2-7, with D hard to call. The CDR3 sequence is 12 residues long. Trimming removed 2 bases from V and 1 base from J, with 3 bases in between. From germline, CDR1 is SGHDN and CDR2 FVKESK. The CDR3 spells CASSQTSYEQYF. In DNA form, the CDR3 reads TGTGCCAGCAGCCAAACGTCCTACGAGCAGTACTTC.

In its sample, this clone was seen a few times. J is TRBJ1-4 and V is TRBV14, with D possibly being TRBD1 (5 bases). Germline-derived CDR1 and CDR2 are SGHDN and FVKESK. This CDR3 is 14 amino acids long. Trimming shortened V by 4 bases and J by 7 bases, and 13 bases separated the two germline ends. CDR3 sequence: CASSRVGRGEKLFF. The CDR3 DNA is TGTGCCAGCAGCCGAGTGGGGCGCGGTGAAAAACTGTTTTTT.

CDR3 loop: CASSYSGQINEKLFF. CDR3 in DNA: TGTGCCAGCAGTTACTCGGGGCAGATTAATGAAAAACTGTTTTTT. The rearrangement uses TRBV6-5 and TRBJ1-4; D perhaps matches TRBD1 (5 bases). V lost 0 bases and J lost 4, with 9 bases in between. The CDR3 has 15 amino acids. Germline CDR1 MNHEY, CDR2 SVGAGI.

This clone has a single count. The rearrangement links TRBV2 to TRBJ1-5, with TRBD1 identical over 11 bases. This CDR3 has 15 amino acids. Trimming cost V 7 bases and J 5 bases; bases outside gene matches: 7. Per the germline V gene, CDR1 is SNHLY and CDR2 is FYNNEI. CDR3 bases: TGTGCCAGCACCGATGGGACAGGGGGACATCAGCCCCAGCATTTT. As protein: CASTDGTGGHQPQHF.

This clone occurred a few times. V and J are TRBV9 and TRBJ1-1, with a possible D match to TRBD1 (6 bases). The V gene's germline CDR1 is SGDLS and CDR2 YYNGEE. The V end was cut by 4 bases, the J end by 1 base, with 11 bases between. This CDR3 contains 14 residues. This CDR3 is CASSLRGANTEAFF. Here the CDR3 DNA reads TGTGCCAGCAGCCTACGGGGGGCGAACACTGAAGCTTTCTTT.

The chain couples TRBV30 to TRBJ1-5; D is undetermined. Trimming removed 2 bases at V and 4 bases at J, with 9 bases between. The CDR3 spans 13 residues. The germline CDR1 and CDR2 sequences are GTSNPN and SVGIG (reference sequence). The CDR3, as DNA: TGTGCCTGGAGTCCCGACACAAATCAGCCCCAGCATTTT. As protein: CAWSPDTNQPQHF. The full variable domain, its missing parts supplied by reference TRBV30 and TRBJ1-5, is SQTIHQWPATLVQPVGSPLSLECTVEGTSNPNLYWYRQAAGRGLQLLFYSVGIGQISSEVPQNLSASRPQDRQFILSSKKLLLSDSGFYLCAWSPDTNQPQHFGDGTRLSIL.

The chain has TRBV6-1 and TRBJ1-1; the match to TRBD1 covers 11 bases. CDR1 and CDR2 from the germline V gene are MNHNS and SASEGT. The CDR3 has 16 residues. Losses at the gene ends were 4 bases for V and 3 bases for J; bases not matched to a gene: 7. CDR3 region: CASSVRTGGDDTEAFF. The DNA of the CDR3 is TGTGCCAGCAGTGTTCGGACAGGGGGCGATGACACTGAAGCTTTCTTT.

The gene calls are TRBV29-1 and TRBJ2-7, with 7 bases lining up with TRBD2. The CDR3 has 13 amino acids. The V and J ends lost 6 bases and 2 bases, in that order; junction bases with no gene match: 7. CDR1 and CDR2 (germline): SQVTM, ANQGSEA. As DNA, the CDR3 is TGCAGCGTGCCCCGGGAGGTGACCTACGAGCAGTACTTC. Translated, it gives CSVPREVTYEQYF.

This clone was detected only once. The chain is built from TRBV10-1 and TRBJ2-7; 7 nucleotides line up with TRBD2. This CDR3 is 15 amino acids long. V lost 3 bases, J lost 5 bases, and 10 bases stayed unmatched. Germline loops: CDR1 WNHNN, CDR2 SYGVQD (reference sequence). The CDR3 nucleotides read TGCGCCAGCAGTGAACGGGGGGACCACATCGACGAGCAGTACTTC. Translated, it gives CASSERGDHIDEQYF.

This rearrangement joins TRBV7-2 to TRBJ2-5; D not certain. The germline gives CDR1 SGHTA, CDR2 FQGNSA. Deletions cut 0 bases from V and 2 bases from J, with 7 bases between. The CDR3 runs to 14 residues. This chain's CDR3 is CASSLALGQETQYF. The DNA for the CDR3 is TGTGCCAGCAGCTTAGCGCTGGGGCAAGAGACCCAGTACTTC.

This sequence joins TRBV7-9 and TRBJ1-4, with D possibly matching TRBD1 (6 bases). Trimming shortened V by 3 bases and J by 8 bases, and 10 bases separated the two germline ends. The CDR3 runs 13 residues. CDR1 SEHNR and CDR2 FQNEAQ come from the germline V gene (reference sequence). DNA of the CDR3: TGTGCCAGCAGCTTGGGGGGCTCGGAAAAACTGTTTTTT. Protein: CASSLGGSEKLFF. The whole variable domain, filled in from reference TRBV7-9 and TRBJ1-4, reads DTGVSQNPRHKITKRGQNVTFRCDPISEHNRLYWYRQTLGQGPEFLTYFQNEAQLEKSRLLSDRFSAERPKGSFSTLEIQRTEQGDSAMYLCASSLGGSEKLFFGSGTQLSVL.

This clone has only one observation. V gene TRBV10-3 combines with J gene TRBJ2-7; TRBD1 matches 8 bases. The germline gives CDR1 ENHRY, CDR2 SYGVKD. The V and J ends lost 3 bases and 3 bases, in that order; junction bases with no gene match: 1. This CDR3 region has 13 residues. In DNA form, the CDR3 reads TGTGCCATCAGTGAAGGACAGGGCTACGAGCAGTACTTC. This encodes CAISEGQGYEQYF.

This chain links TRBV7-9 with TRBJ2-7; tentatively, D is TRBD2 (5 bases). The V gene's germline CDR1 is SEHNR and CDR2 FQNEAQ (reference sequence). Trimming shortened V by 3 bases and J by 4 bases, and 10 bases separated the two germline ends. The CDR3 covers 13 residues. CDR3 in amino acids: CASSLEEYYEQYF. In DNA, the CDR3 is TGTGCCAGCAGCTTGGAGGAGTATTACGAGCAGTACTTC.

The rearrangement uses TRBV19 and TRBJ2-7, with TRBD2 identical over 8 bases. Per germline, CDR1 LNHDA and CDR2 SQIVND (reference sequence). After removal of 9 bases from V and 2 bases from J, the junction contained 9 bases not matched to a gene. This CDR3 is built from 14 residues. CDR3 in amino acids: CASLGTRGPYEQYF. DNA for the CDR3: TGTGCCAGCTTAGGGACTAGGGGCCCCTACGAGCAGTACTTC.

The chain employs TRBV6-6 and TRBJ1-6, with D uncertain. This CDR3 contains 15 residues. The germline V gene encodes CDR1 MNHNY and CDR2 SVGAGI (reference sequence). V dropped 7 bases and J dropped 5 bases, with 15 bases sitting between them. CDR3 DNA: TGTGCCAGCACATTTTCGGACCCGAATAATTCACCCCTCCACTTT. This sequence encodes CASTFSDPNNSPLHF.

The chain joins TRBV30 to TRBJ1-3; TRBD1 matches at 7 bases. The CDR3 extends over 14 amino acids. Losses at the gene ends were 2 bases for V and 0 bases for J; bases not matched to a gene: 1. CDR1 and CDR2 from the germline V gene are GTSNPN and SVGIG (reference sequence). DNA of the CDR3: TGTGCCTGGAGTCAGGGGGACTCTGGAAACACCATATATTTT. This encodes CAWSQGDSGNTIYF.

This clone is a singleton in its sample. The genes are TRBV7-2 and TRBJ1-2; 10 nucleotides line up with TRBD1. CDR1 and CDR2 from the germline V gene are SGHTA and FQGNSA. V dropped 5 bases and J dropped 3; count of bases not matched to a gene: 6. This CDR3 is 15 amino acids long. The CDR3 DNA sequence: TGTGCCAGCAGCCACCGGGACAGGGGACACTATGGCTACACCTTC. Encoded protein: CASSHRDRGHYGYTF.

V and J are TRBV19 and TRBJ2-5; 8 positions match TRBD1. The length of the CDR3 is 15 residues. Germline CDR1 is LNHDA and CDR2 is SQIVND (reference sequence). The V and J ends lost 6 bases and 2 bases, in that order; junction bases with no gene match: 8. The CDR3 spells CASRIRTGYQETQYF. The DNA of the CDR3 is TGTGCCAGTAGAATAAGGACAGGGTATCAAGAGACCCAGTACTTC.

This sequence joins TRBV7-8 and TRBJ1-2; 8 bases are a match to TRBD1. The CDR3 runs to 13 residues. J was trimmed by 8 bases and V by 5 bases; bases with no gene match: 7. Germline CDR1 is SGHVS and CDR2 is FQNEAQ. CDR3 in DNA: TGTGCCAGCAGCGCACAGGGGGTACGGGGCTACACCTTC. Amino acids: CASSAQGVRGYTF.

The chain recombines TRBV2 with TRBJ1-2; no firm D call. The CDR3 extends over 11 amino acids. Per germline, CDR1 SNHLY and CDR2 FYNNEI. V was cut by 6 bases and J by 2 bases, with 4 bases left in between. In DNA form, the CDR3 reads TGTGCCAGCAGCGAGAACTATGGCTACACCTTC. Its protein is CASSENYGYTF.